This note documents a single T cell receptor beta chain sequence. Its antigen is unidentified. The data are from a study of T cell repertoires in cytomegalovirus infection. Study-wide context: CMV infection together with matching HLA type was indicated by public TCR beta signatures.

One entry per CDR3 protein, called by TCRdb with MiXCR from the reads. The data show some 680,000 distinct CDR3 sequences, approximately 34% seen once. Study-wide results and caveats: HLA-C-restricted CMV clonotypes gave the most frequent clonotype in two of eight donors.

Per the germline V gene, CDR1 is SGHDT and CDR2 is YYEEEE. V lost 4 bases and J lost 3; bases outside the gene matches: 9. The CDR3 spans 15 residues. The chain has TRBV5-6 and TRBJ2-7; TRBD1 matches at 8 bases. This clonotype was obtained from a human donor in good health (CMV status not recorded). Some clones in this sample may be carry-over from other donors' samples. The sample was PBMCs. In nucleotides, the CDR3 is TGTGCCAGCAGCGGAGGACAGGGATACTTCTACGAGCAGTACTTC. Its translation is CASSGGQGYFYEQYF.